One sample yielded the 3 T cell receptor beta chains listed below, sequenced in a study of identical twins. TCRdb re-derived calls from the 5' RACE reads in MiXCR, one entry per CDR3 protein. Of approximately 500,000 distinct CDR3 sequences listed, around 15% are singletons. The same specimen was also included in a second study, on yellow fever vaccine responses in identical twins.

Sequencing was performed on CD4+ T cells sorted from blood. The receptors here all came from a woman aged 18-30 years in good health.

This clonotype was seen a handful of times. This chain connects TRBV28 to TRBJ1-1; maybe TRBD1 (6 bases). From germline, CDR1 is MDHEN and CDR2 SYDVKM. This CDR3 has 16 residues. Trimming left V 4 bases short and J 0 bases short, with 15 bases between. As DNA, the CDR3 is TGTGCCAGCAGTTCCCAGCGGGACACGATGAACACTGAAGCTTTCTTT. As protein: CASSSQRDTMNTEAFF.

This clonotype was seen only once. V gene TRBV6-6 combines with J gene TRBJ2-2; D gene ambiguous. Germline CDR1 and CDR2: MNHNY and SVGAGI (reference sequence). The germline V and J ends were trimmed by 7 bases and 4 bases, with 10 bases remaining between them. This CDR3 comprises 13 residues. CDR3 in amino acids: CASTRDSTGELFF. Here the CDR3 DNA reads TGTGCCAGCACTCGCGATAGCACCGGGGAGCTGTTTTTT.

This clonotype was seen a handful of times. The chain links TRBV3-1 to TRBJ2-7; tentatively, D is TRBD2 (6 bases). The V gene's germline CDR1 is LGHDT and CDR2 YNNKEL (reference sequence). Trimming left V 1 base short and J 2 bases short, with 12 bases between. The CDR3 sequence is 15 residues long. The CDR3 loop reads CASSQGGRPPYEQYF. As DNA, the CDR3 is TGTGCCAGCAGCCAAGGGGGGAGGCCCCCCTACGAGCAGTACTTC.